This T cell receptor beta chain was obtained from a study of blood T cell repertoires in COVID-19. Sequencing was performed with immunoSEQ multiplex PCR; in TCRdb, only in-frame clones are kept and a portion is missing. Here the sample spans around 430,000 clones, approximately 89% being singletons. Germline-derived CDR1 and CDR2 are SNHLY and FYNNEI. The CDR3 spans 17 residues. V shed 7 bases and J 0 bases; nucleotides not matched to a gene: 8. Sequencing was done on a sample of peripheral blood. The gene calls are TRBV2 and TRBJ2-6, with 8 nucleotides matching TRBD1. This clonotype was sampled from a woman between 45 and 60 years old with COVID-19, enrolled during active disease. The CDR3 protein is CASTRDRLYSGANVLTF. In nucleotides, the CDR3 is TGTGCCAGCACCCGGGACAGGCTTTACTCTGGGGCCAACGTCCTGACTTTC.